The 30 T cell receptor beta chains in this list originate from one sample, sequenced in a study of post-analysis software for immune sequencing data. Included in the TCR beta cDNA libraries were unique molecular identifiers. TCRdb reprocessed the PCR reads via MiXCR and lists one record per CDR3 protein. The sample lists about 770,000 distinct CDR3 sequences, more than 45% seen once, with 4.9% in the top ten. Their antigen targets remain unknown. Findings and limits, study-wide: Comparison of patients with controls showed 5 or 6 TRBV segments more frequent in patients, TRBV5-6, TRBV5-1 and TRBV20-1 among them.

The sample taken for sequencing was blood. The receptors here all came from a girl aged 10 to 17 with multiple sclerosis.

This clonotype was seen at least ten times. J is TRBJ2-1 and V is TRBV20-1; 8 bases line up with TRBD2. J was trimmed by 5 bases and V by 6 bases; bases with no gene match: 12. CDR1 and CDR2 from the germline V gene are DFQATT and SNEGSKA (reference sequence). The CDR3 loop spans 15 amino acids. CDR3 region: CSAPEVLAGNNEQFF. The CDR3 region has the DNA TGCAGTGCGCCAGAGGTCCTAGCGGGCAACAATGAGCAGTTCTTC.

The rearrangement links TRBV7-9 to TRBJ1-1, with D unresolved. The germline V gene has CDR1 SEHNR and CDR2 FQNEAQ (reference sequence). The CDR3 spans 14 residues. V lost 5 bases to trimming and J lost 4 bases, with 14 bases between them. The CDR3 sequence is CASSPRKGGTEAFF. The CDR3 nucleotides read TGTGCCAGCAGCCCTCGTAAGGGCGGCACTGAAGCTTTCTTT.

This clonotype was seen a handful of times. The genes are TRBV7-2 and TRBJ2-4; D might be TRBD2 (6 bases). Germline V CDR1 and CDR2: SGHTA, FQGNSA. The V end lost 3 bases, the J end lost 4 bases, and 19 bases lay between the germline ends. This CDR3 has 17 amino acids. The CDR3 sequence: CASSLAYGEEVKNIQYF. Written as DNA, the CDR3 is TGTGCCAGCAGCTTGGCGTACGGGGAGGAGGTAAAAAACATTCAGTACTTC.

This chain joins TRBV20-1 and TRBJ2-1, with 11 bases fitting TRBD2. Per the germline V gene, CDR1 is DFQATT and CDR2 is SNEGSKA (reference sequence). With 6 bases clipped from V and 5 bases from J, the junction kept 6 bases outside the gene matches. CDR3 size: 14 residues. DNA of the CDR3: TGCAGTGCACCGGGGACTAGCGGTAACAATGAGCAGTTCTTC. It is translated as CSAPGTSGNNEQFF.

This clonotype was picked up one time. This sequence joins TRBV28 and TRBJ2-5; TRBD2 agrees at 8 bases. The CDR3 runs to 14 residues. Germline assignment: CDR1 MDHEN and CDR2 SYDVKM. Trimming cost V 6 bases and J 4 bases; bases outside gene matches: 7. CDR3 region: CASSTGLALETQYF. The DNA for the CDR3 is TGTGCCAGCAGCACCGGACTAGCTTTAGAGACCCAGTACTTC.

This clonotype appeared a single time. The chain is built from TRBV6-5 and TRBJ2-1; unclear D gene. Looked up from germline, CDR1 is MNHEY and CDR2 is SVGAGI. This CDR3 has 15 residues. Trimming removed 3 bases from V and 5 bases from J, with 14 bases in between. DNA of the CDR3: TGTGCCAGCAGTTATCGAGGTCGTGGCGACAATGAGCAGTTCTTC. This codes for CASSYRGRGDNEQFF.

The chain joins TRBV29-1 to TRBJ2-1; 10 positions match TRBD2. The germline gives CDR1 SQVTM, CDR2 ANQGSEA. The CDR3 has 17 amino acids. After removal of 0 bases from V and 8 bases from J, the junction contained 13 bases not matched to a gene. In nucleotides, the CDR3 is TGCAGCGTTGAAGACCGGCCTAGCGGGAGAATGTTAGATGAGCAGTTCTTC. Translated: CSVEDRPSGRMLDEQFF.

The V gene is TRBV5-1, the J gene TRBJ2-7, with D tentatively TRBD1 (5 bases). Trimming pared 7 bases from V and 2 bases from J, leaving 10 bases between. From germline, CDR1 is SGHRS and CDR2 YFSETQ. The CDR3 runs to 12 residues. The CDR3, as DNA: TGCGCCAGCCAGACAGAAGCCTACGAGCAGTACTTC. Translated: CASQTEAYEQYF.

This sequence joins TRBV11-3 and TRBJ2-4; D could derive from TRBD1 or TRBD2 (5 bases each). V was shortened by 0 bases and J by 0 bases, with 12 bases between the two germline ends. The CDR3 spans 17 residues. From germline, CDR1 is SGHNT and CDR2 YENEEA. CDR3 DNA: TGTGCCAGCAGCTTAGATGAGGGACGGGGAGCCAAAAACATTCAGTACTTC. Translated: CASSLDEGRGAKNIQYF.

The CDR3 DNA follows: TGTGCCAGCAGCCAAACCGCAACTAATGAAAAACTGTTTTTT. This gives the protein CASSQTATNEKLFF. This chain connects TRBV27 to TRBJ1-4; D is ambiguous. The CDR3 consists of 14 residues. Germline CDR1 reads MNHEY; CDR2 reads SMNVEV (reference sequence). V shed 6 bases and J shed 0 bases, with 8 bases lying between them.

CDR3 amino acids: CAISAMTGLGAEAFF. The CDR3 nucleotides read TGTGCCATCAGTGCCATGACAGGGCTGGGGGCTGAAGCTTTCTTT. V is TRBV10-3 and J is TRBJ1-1; 7 positions agree with TRBD1. The CDR3 consists of 15 residues. Germline V gene data show CDR1 as ENHRY and CDR2 as SYGVKD. Losses at the gene ends were 4 bases for V and 6 bases for J; bases not matched to a gene: 11.

The CDR3 sequence is CASLNLGSNEQFF. In nucleotides, the CDR3 is TGCGCCAGCCTCAATCTCGGCTCAAATGAGCAGTTCTTC. The rearrangement joins TRBV4-1 to TRBJ2-1; no clear D. This CDR3 is 13 amino acids long. The ends were cut back, 8 bases at V and 7 bases at J, with 15 bases in the middle. Germline V gene lookup returns CDR1 MGHRA and CDR2 YSYEKL.

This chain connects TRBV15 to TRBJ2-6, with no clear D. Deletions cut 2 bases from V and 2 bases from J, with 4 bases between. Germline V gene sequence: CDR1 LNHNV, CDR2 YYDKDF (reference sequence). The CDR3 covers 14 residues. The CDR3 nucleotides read TGTGCCACCAGCAGAATCACTGGGGCCAACGTCCTGACTTTC. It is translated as CATSRITGANVLTF.

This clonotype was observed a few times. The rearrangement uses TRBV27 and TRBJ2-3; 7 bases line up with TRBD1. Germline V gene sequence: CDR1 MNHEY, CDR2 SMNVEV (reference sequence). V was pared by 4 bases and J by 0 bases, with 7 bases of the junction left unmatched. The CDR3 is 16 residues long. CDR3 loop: CASSSITGDSTDTQYF. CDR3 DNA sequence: TGTGCCAGCAGTTCCATAACAGGGGACAGCACAGATACGCAGTATTTT.

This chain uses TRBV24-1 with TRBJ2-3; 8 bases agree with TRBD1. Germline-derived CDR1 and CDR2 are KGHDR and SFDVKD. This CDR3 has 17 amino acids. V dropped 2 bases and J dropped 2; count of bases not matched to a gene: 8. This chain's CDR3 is CATSDSTDRESTDTQYF. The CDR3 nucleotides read TGTGCCACCAGTGATTCGACGGACAGGGAATCCACAGATACGCAGTATTTT.

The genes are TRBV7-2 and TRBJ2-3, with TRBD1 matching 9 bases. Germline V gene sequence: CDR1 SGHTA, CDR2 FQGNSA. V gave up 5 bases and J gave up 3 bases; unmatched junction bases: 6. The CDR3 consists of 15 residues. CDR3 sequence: CASSPTGTGTDTQYF. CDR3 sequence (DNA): TGTGCCAGCAGCCCTACCGGGACAGGGACAGATACGCAGTATTTT.

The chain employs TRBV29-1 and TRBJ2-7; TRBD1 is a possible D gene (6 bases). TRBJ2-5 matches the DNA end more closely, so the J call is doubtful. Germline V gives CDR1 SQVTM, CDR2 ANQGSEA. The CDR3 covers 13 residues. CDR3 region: CSVDGGSPETQYF. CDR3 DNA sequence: TGCAGCGTTGATGGGGGCTCTCCAGAGACCCAGTACTTC.

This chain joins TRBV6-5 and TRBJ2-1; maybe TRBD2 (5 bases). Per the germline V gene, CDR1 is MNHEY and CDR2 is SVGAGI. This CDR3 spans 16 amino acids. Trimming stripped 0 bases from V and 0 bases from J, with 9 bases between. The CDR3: CASSYSPSPSYNEQFF. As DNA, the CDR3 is TGTGCCAGCAGTTACTCGCCTAGCCCCTCCTACAATGAGCAGTTCTTC.

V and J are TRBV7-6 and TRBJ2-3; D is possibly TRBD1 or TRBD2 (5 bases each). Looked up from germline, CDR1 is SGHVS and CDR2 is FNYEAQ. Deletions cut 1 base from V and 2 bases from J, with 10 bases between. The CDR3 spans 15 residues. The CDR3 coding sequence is TGTGCCAGCAGCTTAGGGGACGGAGACACAGATACGCAGTATTTT. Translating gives CASSLGDGDTDTQYF. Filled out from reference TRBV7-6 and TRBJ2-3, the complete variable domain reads GAGVSQSPRYKVTKRGQDVALRCDPISGHVSLYWYRQALGQGPEFLTYFNYEAQQDKSGLPNDRFSAERPEGSISTLTIQRTEQRDSAMYRCASSLGDGDTDTQYFGPGTRLTVL.

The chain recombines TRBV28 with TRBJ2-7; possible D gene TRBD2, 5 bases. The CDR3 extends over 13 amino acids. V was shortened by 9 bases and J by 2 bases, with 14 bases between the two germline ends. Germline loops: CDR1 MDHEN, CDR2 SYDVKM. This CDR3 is CASLGVATYEQYF. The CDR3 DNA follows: TGTGCCAGTTTGGGAGTGGCGACCTACGAGCAGTACTTC.

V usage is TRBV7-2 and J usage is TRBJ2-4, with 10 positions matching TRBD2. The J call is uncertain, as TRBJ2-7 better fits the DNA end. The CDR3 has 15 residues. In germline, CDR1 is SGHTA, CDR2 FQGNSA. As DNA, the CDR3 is TGTGCCAGCAGCTACGCTAGCGGGAGACTCAACGAGCAGTACTTC. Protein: CASSYASGRLNEQYF.

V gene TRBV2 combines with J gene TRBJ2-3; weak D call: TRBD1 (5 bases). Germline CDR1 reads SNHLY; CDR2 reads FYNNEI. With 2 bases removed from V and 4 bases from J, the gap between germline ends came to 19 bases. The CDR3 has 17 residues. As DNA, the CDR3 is TGTGCCAGCAGTGAACCCGCAGGGCTTACATTAGCAGATACGCAGTATTTT. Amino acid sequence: CASSEPAGLTLADTQYF.

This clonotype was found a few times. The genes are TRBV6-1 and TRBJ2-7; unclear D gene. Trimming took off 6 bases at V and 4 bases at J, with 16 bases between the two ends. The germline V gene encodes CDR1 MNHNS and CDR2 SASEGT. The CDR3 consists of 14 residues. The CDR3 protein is CASRYGTEVYEQYF. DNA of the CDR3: TGTGCCAGCAGATACGGTACTGAAGTATACGAGCAGTACTTC.

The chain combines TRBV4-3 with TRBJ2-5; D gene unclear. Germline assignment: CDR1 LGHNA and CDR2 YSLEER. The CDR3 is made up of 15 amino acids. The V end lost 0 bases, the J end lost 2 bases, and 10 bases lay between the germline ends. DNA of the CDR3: TGCGCCAGCAGCCAAGATATAACACCTCAAGAGACCCAGTACTTC. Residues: CASSQDITPQETQYF.

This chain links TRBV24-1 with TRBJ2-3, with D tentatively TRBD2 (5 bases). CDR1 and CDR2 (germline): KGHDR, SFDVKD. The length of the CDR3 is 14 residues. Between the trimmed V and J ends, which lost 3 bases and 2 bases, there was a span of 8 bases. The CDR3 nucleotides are TGTGCCACCAGTGATGAGGGCCCCACAGATACGCAGTATTTT. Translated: CATSDEGPTDTQYF.

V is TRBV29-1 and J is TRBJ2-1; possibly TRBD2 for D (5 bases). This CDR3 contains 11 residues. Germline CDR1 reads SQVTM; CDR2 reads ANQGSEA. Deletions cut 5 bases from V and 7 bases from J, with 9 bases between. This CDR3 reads CSVRVANEQFF. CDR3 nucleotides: TGCAGCGTTCGGGTAGCGAATGAGCAGTTCTTC.

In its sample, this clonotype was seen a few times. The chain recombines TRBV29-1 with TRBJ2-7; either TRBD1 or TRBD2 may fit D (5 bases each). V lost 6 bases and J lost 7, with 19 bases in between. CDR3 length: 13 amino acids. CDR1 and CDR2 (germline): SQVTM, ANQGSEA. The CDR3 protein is CSVARDRVLEQYF. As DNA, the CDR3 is TGCAGCGTCGCACGGGACCGCGTCCTGGAGCAGTACTTC.

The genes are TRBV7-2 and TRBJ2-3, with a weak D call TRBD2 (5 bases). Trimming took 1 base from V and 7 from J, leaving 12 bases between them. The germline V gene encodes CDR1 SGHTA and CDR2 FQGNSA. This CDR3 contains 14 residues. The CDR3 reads CASSLVGSRNTQYF. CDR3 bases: TGTGCCAGCAGCTTAGTGGGGAGTCGGAATACGCAGTATTTT. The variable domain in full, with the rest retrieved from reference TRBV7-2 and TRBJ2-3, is GAGVSQSPSNKVTEKGKDVELRCDPISGHTALYWYRQSLGQGLEFLIYFQGNSAPDKSGLPSDRFSAERTGGSVSTLTIQRTQQEDSAVYLCASSLVGSRNTQYFGPGTRLTVL.

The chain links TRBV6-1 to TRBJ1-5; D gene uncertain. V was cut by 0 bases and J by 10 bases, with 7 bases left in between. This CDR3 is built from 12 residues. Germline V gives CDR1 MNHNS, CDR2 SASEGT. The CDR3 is CASSEARDPQHF. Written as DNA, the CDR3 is TGTGCCAGCAGTGAAGCCCGGGATCCCCAGCATTTT.

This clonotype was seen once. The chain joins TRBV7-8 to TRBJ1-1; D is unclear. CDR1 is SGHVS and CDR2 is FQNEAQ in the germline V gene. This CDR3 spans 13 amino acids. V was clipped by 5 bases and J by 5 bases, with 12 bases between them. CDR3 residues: CASSPRELTEAFF. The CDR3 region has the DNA TGTGCCAGCAGCCCGAGGGAACTGACTGAAGCTTTCTTT.